This is a list of T cell receptor beta chains from one sample in a study of T cell repertoires in aging, cancer and after chemotherapy. TCRdb itself ran the multiplex PCR reads through MiXCR, one entry per CDR3 protein. Among more than 2,500 distinct CDR3 sequences listed, roughly 40% were seen once. Material: blood. The receptor set was obtained from a human donor with a blood cancer. CDR3s include the opening cysteine and the closing phenylalanine or tryptophan. The size of a clone is reported for some rows only, either as once, few or many, or as a class for expanded clones.

CASSLMPGTQYF | 12 | few | TRBJ2-5 | TRBV5-6
CAWSLDSFYGYTF | 13 | NA | TRBJ1-2 | TRBV30
CATWTGGSGTQYF | 13 | few | TRBJ2-5 | TRBV6-1
CASSFRTGGSNQPQHF | 16 | NA | TRBJ1-5 | TRBV12-3/TRBV12-4
CASNIQGSTEALF | 13 | NA | TRBJ1-1 | TRBV6-5
CSVETSSMETQYF | 13 | medium-sized | TRBJ2-5 | TRBV29-1
CSVPVGYQETQYF | 13 | medium-sized | TRBJ2-5 | TRBV29-1
CASSPPSGTPTDTQYF | 16 | few | TRBJ2-3 | TRBV11-1
CSAREVGKEKVNEQFF | 16 | NA | TRBJ2-1 | TRBV20-1
CSAQERLVNTEAFF | 14 | NA | TRBJ1-1 | TRBV20-1
CASSPPGVQNEKLFF | 15 | NA | TRBJ1-4 | TRBV19
CASSRTPEPNYNSPLHF | 17 | few | TRBJ1-6 | TRBV5-4
CSANLLGPNEQFF | 13 | NA | TRBJ2-1 | TRBV20-1
CSVEGGTSGTASYGYTF | 17 | NA | TRBJ1-2 | TRBV29-1
CASSALRDRRNQPQHF | 16 | NA | TRBJ1-5 | TRBV6-2/TRBV6-3
CASSITGIQPQHF | 13 | NA | TRBJ1-5 | TRBV19
CSVARGASSNEQFF | 14 | few | TRBJ2-1 | TRBV29-1
CASSLFGNEQFF | 12 | few | TRBJ2-1 | TRBV7-6
CASSPQGTDTQYF | 13 | few | TRBJ2-3 | TRBV18
CASSLLVLGGETQYF | 15 | few | TRBJ2-5 | TRBV7-2
CASRLDGRSSGNTIYF | 16 | NA | TRBJ1-3 | TRBV6-2/TRBV6-3
CASSSGPAGNTIYF | 14 | NA | TRBJ1-3 | TRBV6-5
CASGMNSGANVLTF | 14 | medium-sized | TRBJ2-6 | TRBV5-4
CASSPRDYDQETQYF | 15 | NA | TRBJ2-5 | TRBV27
CASSYSGDRDSRGYTF | 16 | medium-sized | TRBJ1-2 | TRBV6-5
CASLLTPGANTEAFF | 15 | few | TRBJ1-1 | TRBV19
CAITGPRDNEQFF | 13 | few | TRBJ2-1 | TRBV19
CASSPKDKYEQYF | 13 | NA | TRBJ2-7 | TRBV18
CASSYSRLGSYEQYF | 15 | once | TRBJ2-7 | TRBV6-5
CAWSRDRGTYGYTF | 14 | few | TRBJ1-2 | TRBV30
CASSPFYQRVRNEQFF | 16 | NA | TRBJ2-1 | TRBV27
CASSLGASFYEQYF | 14 | NA | TRBJ2-7 | TRBV5-6
CAIRQLAGGNEQFF | 14 | NA | TRBJ2-1 | TRBV12-3/TRBV12-4
CASSLDLAGSGNTIYF | 16 | NA | TRBJ1-3 | TRBV11-2
CASSIDRWAARNGYTF | 16 | once | TRBJ1-2 | TRBV19
CASSLGTGGDLNTEAFF | 17 | few | TRBJ1-1 | TRBV7-2
CASSYGLDAYEQYF | 14 | few | TRBJ2-7 | TRBV6-5
CSVEDWAGKNTEAFF | 15 | NA | TRBJ1-1 | TRBV29-1
CASRLRGEGSSYEQYF | 16 | NA | TRBJ2-7 | TRBV19
CSARKDRVSHEQYF | 14 | NA | TRBJ2-7 | TRBV20-1
CASSLEAGGLIGQFF | 15 | NA | TRBJ2-1 | TRBV7-2
CASSLKISDGNEKLFF | 16 | NA | TRBJ1-4 | TRBV5-1
CASSPAGTGHSGANVLTF | 18 | NA | TRBJ2-6 | TRBV6-2/TRBV6-3
CASSPGLFTGELFF | 14 | NA | TRBJ2-2 | TRBV7-9
CASSPQDSYNSPLHF | 15 | NA | TRBJ1-6 | TRBV6-5
CASSLTSGRARGGANVLTF | 19 | NA | TRBJ2-6 | TRBV4-3
CAISPAGTGHSGANVLTF | 18 | NA | TRBJ2-6 | TRBV6-2/TRBV6-3
CASSFDAELMNTEAFF | 16 | few | TRBJ1-1 | TRBV27